This TCR beta chain came from a study of shared clonotypes between healthy human individuals. Study-wide results and limits: Non-shared clonotypes had lower generation probabilities than those shared by all four donors.

About this clone: Its antigen is undetermined.

Some 30,000 T cell genomes (around 200 ng DNA) went into each sorted-subset replicate. Methods used by the authors: ImmunoSEQ supplied junction-only sequences lacking quality scores, so filtering was different. The data were produced by immunoSEQ multiplex PCR, yet TCRdb's version contains in-frame clones alone and is incomplete. D and trimming come from the DNA, and the V and J calls and clone size come from that table. The table shows approximately 500,000 clones, with 90% to 97% occurring only once. V was cut by 0 bases and J by 0 bases, with 8 bases left in between. The germline V gene encodes CDR1 SEHNR and CDR2 FQNEAQ (reference sequence). CDR3 length equals 15 residues.

Sequencing was performed on naive CD4+ T cells sorted from blood. Subset meaning: CD45RA+ positively selected. The chain is built from TRBV7-9 and TRBJ1-1; no firm D call. This TCR derives from a woman aged 25 to 39 in good health. The CDR3 protein is CASSLAQHLNTEAFF. DNA of the CDR3: TGTGCCAGCAGCTTAGCTCAACACCTGAACACTGAAGCTTTCTTT.